Each of the 28 T cell receptor beta chains below was sequenced from the same sample in a study of CD8 T cells in ankylosing spondylitis. TCRdb re-derived calls from the 5' RACE reads in MiXCR, one entry per CDR3 protein. Of about 250,000 distinct CDR3 sequences in the sample, roughly 32% were seen once. The sample was blood, either unsorted or a sorted T cell fraction (not recorded which). The receptors derive from a male donor with ankylosing spondylitis or in good health (not recorded which).

This chain links TRBV20-1 with TRBJ2-7; tentative D call: TRBD1 (5 bases). Germline lookup yields CDR1 DFQATT and CDR2 SNEGSKA (reference sequence). The CDR3 has 12 amino acids. Trimming removed 1 base at V and 9 bases at J, with 13 bases between. The CDR3 here is CSARGRQLGQYF. The CDR3 DNA reads TGCAGTGCTAGAGGTCGACAGCTTGGGCAGTACTTC.

Here the CDR3 DNA reads TGCAGTGCTAGAGTCCCGAGGGAGGACGGCTACACCTTC. As protein: CSARVPREDGYTF. The V call is TRBV20-1, the J call TRBJ1-2; D call uncertain. The CDR3 covers 13 residues. V lost 1 base to trimming and J lost 8 bases, with 14 bases between them. Per germline, CDR1 DFQATT and CDR2 SNEGSKA (reference sequence).

This clonotype occurred a few times. The J gene is TRBJ1-5, the V gene TRBV12-3 or TRBV12-4; D gene unclear. The V end lost 1 base, the J end lost 0 bases, and 13 bases lay between the germline ends. The CDR3 spans 17 residues. The DNA for the CDR3 is TGTGCCAGCAGTTTAGGGGTGGGATCTCTTAGCAATCAGCCCCAGCATTTT. Amino acids: CASSLGVGSLSNQPQHF.

In nucleotides, the CDR3 is TGTGCCAGCAGCTTACTATACAGGGACGACGAGCAGTACTTC. Translating it yields CASSLLYRDDEQYF. This chain connects TRBV7-6 to TRBJ2-7; tentative D call: TRBD1 (6 bases). Germline values: CDR1 SGHVS, CDR2 FNYEAQ. This CDR3 has 14 amino acids. V lost 2 bases and J lost 5, with 13 bases in between. Combining the CDR3 with reference TRBV7-6 and TRBJ2-7 gives the whole variable domain GAGVSQSPRYKVTKRGQDVALRCDPISGHVSLYWYRQALGQGPEFLTYFNYEAQQDKSGLPNDRFSAERPEGSISTLTIQRTEQRDSAMYRCASSLLYRDDEQYFGPGTRLTVT.

The chain couples TRBV11-2 to TRBJ2-1, with 8 bases aligning to TRBD2. Trimming at V came to 5 bases and at J to 10 bases, leaving 10 bases not matched to a gene. The CDR3 extends over 14 amino acids. Germline V lookup: CDR1 SGHAT, CDR2 FQNNGV. In DNA form, the CDR3 reads TGTGCCAGCAGCCGGACTAGCCCCTTTGGGGAGCAGTTCTTC. Amino acid sequence: CASSRTSPFGEQFF. The whole variable domain, remainder taken from reference TRBV11-2 and TRBJ2-1, is EAGVAQSPRYKIIEKRQSVAFWCNPISGHATLYWYQQILGQGPKLLIQFQNNGVVDDSQLPKDRFSAERLKGVDSTLKIQPAKLEDSAVYLCASSRTSPFGEQFFGPGTRLTVL.

The chain is built from TRBV11-2 and TRBJ2-1; D unclear. In germline, CDR1 is SGHAT, CDR2 FQNNGV. This CDR3 comprises 15 residues. Trimming removed 2 bases from V and 7 bases from J, with 15 bases in between. CDR3 nucleotides: TGTGCCAGCAGCTTATTAGAAGGGAAAAAGAATGAGCAGTTCTTC. This encodes CASSLLEGKKNEQFF. Full variable domain (missing parts from reference TRBV11-2 and TRBJ2-1): EAGVAQSPRYKIIEKRQSVAFWCNPISGHATLYWYQQILGQGPKLLIQFQNNGVVDDSQLPKDRFSAERLKGVDSTLKIQPAKLEDSAVYLCASSLLEGKKNEQFFGPGTRLTVL.

The rearrangement links TRBV5-1 to TRBJ1-5; 8 bases align to TRBD1. Unmatched junction bases numbered 2, after V lost 0 bases and J lost 3 bases. Germline V gene sequence: CDR1 SGHRS, CDR2 YFSETQ. The CDR3 spans 15 residues. CDR3 nucleotides: TGCGCCAGCAGCTTGGCAGGGGGCCTCAATCAGCCCCAGCATTTT. This sequence encodes CASSLAGGLNQPQHF.

The J gene is TRBJ2-7, the V gene TRBV20-1; 8 bases align to TRBD1. The V gene's germline CDR1 is DFQATT and CDR2 SNEGSKA (reference sequence). The length of the CDR3 is 15 residues. J lost 7 bases, V lost 1 base, and 12 bases had no gene match. The CDR3 protein is CSARAITRTGKEQYF. DNA of the CDR3: TGCAGTGCTAGAGCCATCACCAGGACAGGGAAGGAGCAGTACTTC.

The chain employs TRBV3-1 and TRBJ2-1; maybe TRBD2 (5 bases). The ends were cut back, 7 bases at V and 6 bases at J, with 7 bases in the middle. The germline V gene has CDR1 LGHDT and CDR2 YNNKEL (reference sequence). This CDR3 spans 11 amino acids. CDR3 nucleotide sequence: TGTGCCAGCACCCGGGGCAATGAGCAGTTCTTC. Protein product: CASTRGNEQFF.

This CDR3 is CASTAYRVGTEAFF. DNA for the CDR3: TGTGCCAGCACTGCCTACAGGGTCGGCACTGAAGCTTTCTTT. The chain recombines TRBV12-3 or TRBV12-4 with TRBJ1-1; a weak D match, TRBD1 (6 bases). The ends were cut back, 7 bases at V and 4 bases at J, with 16 bases in the middle. There are 14 residues in the CDR3.

The gene calls are TRBV7-2 and TRBJ2-3; D ambiguous. CDR1 and CDR2 (germline): SGHTA, FQGNSA. This CDR3 has 15 amino acids. V shed 1 base and J shed 4 bases, with 12 bases lying between them. CDR3 sequence (DNA): TGTGCCAGCAGCTTAGGGCAGAGAATCTCAGATACGCAGTATTTT. It specifies CASSLGQRISDTQYF.

The J gene is TRBJ2-7, the V gene TRBV27; the D is unclear. Germline lookup yields CDR1 MNHEY and CDR2 SMNVEV (reference sequence). This CDR3 is 14 amino acids long. Trimming removed 2 bases at V and 0 bases at J, with 8 bases between. The CDR3 spells CASSLVAGSYEQYF. The CDR3 DNA reads as TGTGCCAGCAGTTTAGTGGCAGGCTCCTACGAGCAGTACTTC.

This chain connects TRBV15 to TRBJ2-1; TRBD1 aligns across 7 bases. The CDR3 spans 14 residues. J was trimmed by 7 bases and V by 6 bases; bases with no gene match: 9. From germline, CDR1 is LNHNV and CDR2 YYDKDF (reference sequence). CDR3 coding DNA: TGTGCCACCAGGAAGGGGGCAGTAGGGAATGAGCAGTTCTTC. This encodes CATRKGAVGNEQFF.

The chain uses TRBV6-2 or TRBV6-3 and TRBJ2-1, with D maybe TRBD1 (5 bases). The CDR3 loop spans 14 amino acids. From germline, CDR1 is MNHEY and CDR2 SVGEGT. V lost 2 bases to trimming and J lost 7 bases, with 12 bases between them. Here the CDR3 reads CASSYDLQGNEQFF. The CDR3 DNA reads TGTGCCAGCAGTTACGACTTGCAGGGTAATGAGCAGTTCTTC.

The chain combines TRBV20-1 with TRBJ2-2, with 10 bases aligning to TRBD1. CDR1 is DFQATT and CDR2 is SNEGSKA in the germline V gene (reference sequence). There are 13 residues in the CDR3. J was trimmed by 4 bases and V by 5 bases; bases with no gene match: 1. Here the CDR3 reads CSARQGATGELFF. The CDR3 region has the DNA TGCAGTGCTCGACAGGGGGCCACCGGGGAGCTGTTTTTT.

The chain recombines TRBV7-2 with TRBJ2-3; D perhaps matches TRBD2 (6 bases). Deletions cut 2 bases from V and 11 bases from J, with 14 bases between. Germline V gene lookup returns CDR1 SGHTA and CDR2 FQGNSA. The CDR3 runs to 13 residues. As DNA, the CDR3 is TGTGCCAGCAGCTTATTGGTGACAGCGGGGCAGTATTTT. Protein: CASSLLVTAGQYF.

The chain is built from TRBV6-1 and TRBJ2-6; maybe TRBD2 (6 bases). Trimming took off 6 bases at V and 2 bases at J, with 11 bases between the two ends. Per germline, CDR1 MNHNS and CDR2 SASEGT. CDR3 length: 15 residues. The CDR3 region is CASRGEATGANVLTF. The DNA of the CDR3 is TGTGCCAGCAGGGGGGAGGCTACTGGGGCCAACGTCCTGACTTTC.

This chain connects TRBV4-1 to TRBJ1-6; 9 nucleotides line up with TRBD1. The CDR3 contains 16 residues. V trimming: 2 bases; J trimming: 6 bases; junction bases outside the gene matches: 5. Germline V gives CDR1 MGHRA, CDR2 YSYEKL. CDR3 DNA: TGCGCCAGCAGCCAAATGGTGGACAGGGGTAATTCACCCCTCCACTTT. Residues: CASSQMVDRGNSPLHF.

The chain carries TRBV10-3 and TRBJ1-5; D might be TRBD1 (5 bases). The CDR3 has 15 amino acids. Germline V gene sequence: CDR1 ENHRY, CDR2 SYGVKD. The V and J ends lost 6 bases and 1 base respectively, with 13 bases between them. This chain's CDR3 is CAISLGTESNQPQHF. The CDR3 region has the DNA TGTGCCATCAGCCTCGGGACGGAGAGCAATCAGCCCCAGCATTTT.

There are many counts of this clonotype. The chain is built from TRBV20-1 and TRBJ1-5; D unresolved. V shed 3 bases and J shed 6 bases, with 9 bases lying between them. From germline, CDR1 is DFQATT and CDR2 SNEGSKA (reference sequence). The CDR3 is 12 amino acids. CDR3 region: CSAREGGQPQHF. In DNA form, the CDR3 reads TGCAGTGCTAGGGAGGGAGGTCAGCCCCAGCATTTT.

V gene TRBV6-1 combines with J gene TRBJ1-2; D is unclear. Per the germline V gene, CDR1 is MNHNS and CDR2 is SASEGT. CDR3 size: 13 residues. V was clipped by 5 bases and J by 5 bases, with 12 bases between them. The CDR3 DNA is TGTGCCAGCAGTCGTCAAGACGCATATGGCTACACCTTC. This encodes CASSRQDAYGYTF.

The chain joins TRBV5-1 to TRBJ1-5; D possibly corresponds to TRBD1 (5 bases). CDR1 SGHRS and CDR2 YFSETQ come from the germline V gene. The CDR3 is made up of 13 amino acids. V was clipped by 5 bases and J by 6 bases, with 12 bases between them. The CDR3 nucleotides are TGCGCCAGCAGGAGGGGTCAGGGTCAGCCCCAGCATTTT. It is translated as CASRRGQGQPQHF.

V gene TRBV7-2 combines with J gene TRBJ2-3, with D perhaps being TRBD1 or TRBD2 (6 bases each). The length of the CDR3 is 16 residues. Per the germline V gene, CDR1 is SGHTA and CDR2 is FQGNSA. Deletions cut 6 bases from V and 1 base from J, with 17 bases between. CDR3 in amino acids: CASRGGMAGGTDTQYF. The CDR3 coding sequence is TGTGCCAGCAGAGGGGGGATGGCCGGGGGCACAGATACGCAGTATTTT.

This chain links TRBV7-9 with TRBJ1-4; TRBD1 might be the D (5 bases). The V end lost 1 base, the J end lost 14 bases, and 11 bases lay between the germline ends. The germline V gene encodes CDR1 SEHNR and CDR2 FQNEAQ (reference sequence). The CDR3 runs to 12 residues. The CDR3 here is CASSLDGAGLFF. CDR3 DNA: TGTGCCAGCAGCTTAGACGGTGCAGGGCTGTTTTTT.

Only a few counts were recorded for this clonotype. This sequence joins TRBV2 and TRBJ2-4; D is possibly TRBD1 (5 bases). Germline loops: CDR1 SNHLY, CDR2 FYNNEI. The CDR3 spans 18 residues. V was trimmed by 1 base and J by 7 bases, leaving 23 bases between them. The CDR3 nucleotides are TGTGCCAGCAGTGAAGGATTCTGGACCCTCAGGGTTCGGAACATTCAGTACTTC. This sequence encodes CASSEGFWTLRVRNIQYF.

The V call is TRBV7-9, the J call TRBJ2-7, with 8 positions matching TRBD1. V lost 5 bases and J lost 7; bases outside the gene matches: 13. In germline, CDR1 is SEHNR, CDR2 FQNEAQ (reference sequence). The CDR3 length is 15 residues. The CDR3 coding sequence is TGTGCCAGCAGCGCCATGGACAGGGAACAGAAGGAGCAGTACTTC. Translated, it gives CASSAMDREQKEQYF.

The chain has TRBV20-1 and TRBJ2-1; TRBD2 matches 9 bases. V lost 1 base and J lost 8; bases outside the gene matches: 6. Germline values: CDR1 DFQATT, CDR2 SNEGSKA (reference sequence). The CDR3 consists of 14 residues. The CDR3 DNA reads TGCAGTGCTAGAGGGCTAGCGGGGTCCTATGAGCAGTTCTTC. It translates to CSARGLAGSYEQFF.

Here the CDR3 DNA reads TGTGCCATCAGTGAGTCGAGGGAGGCGGCGGAGACCCAGTACTTC. Amino acids: CAISESREAAETQYF. This chain joins TRBV10-3 and TRBJ2-5; perhaps TRBD2 as D (6 bases). The CDR3 is made up of 15 amino acids. Germline CDR1 reads ENHRY; CDR2 reads SYGVKD. Trimming pared 0 bases from V and 5 bases from J, leaving 13 bases between.